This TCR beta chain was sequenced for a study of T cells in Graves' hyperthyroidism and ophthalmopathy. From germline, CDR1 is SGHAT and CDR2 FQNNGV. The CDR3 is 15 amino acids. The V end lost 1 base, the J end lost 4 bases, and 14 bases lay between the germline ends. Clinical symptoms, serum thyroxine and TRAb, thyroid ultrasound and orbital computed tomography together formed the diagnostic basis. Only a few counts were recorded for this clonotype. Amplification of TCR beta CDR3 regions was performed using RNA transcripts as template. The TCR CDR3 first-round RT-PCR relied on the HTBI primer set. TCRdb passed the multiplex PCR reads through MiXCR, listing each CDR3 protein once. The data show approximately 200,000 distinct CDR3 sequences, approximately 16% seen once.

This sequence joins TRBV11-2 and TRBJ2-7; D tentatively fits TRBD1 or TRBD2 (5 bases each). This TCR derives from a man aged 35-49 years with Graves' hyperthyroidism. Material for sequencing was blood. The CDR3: CASSLGPGTVYEQYF. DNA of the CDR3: TGTGCCAGCAGCTTAGGACCAGGGACCGTTTACGAGCAGTACTTC.